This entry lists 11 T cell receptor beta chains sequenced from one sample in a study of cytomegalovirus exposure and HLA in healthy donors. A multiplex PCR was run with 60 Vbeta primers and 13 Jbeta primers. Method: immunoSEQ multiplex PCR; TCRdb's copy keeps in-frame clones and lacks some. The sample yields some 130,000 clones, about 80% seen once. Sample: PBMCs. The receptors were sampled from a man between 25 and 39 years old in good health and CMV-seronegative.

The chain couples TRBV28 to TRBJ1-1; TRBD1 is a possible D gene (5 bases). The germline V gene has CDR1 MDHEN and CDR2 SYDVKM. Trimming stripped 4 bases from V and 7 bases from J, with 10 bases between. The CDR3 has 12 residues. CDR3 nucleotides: TGTGCCAGCAGTTCAACAGGTATTGAAGCTTTCTTT. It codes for CASSSTGIEAFF. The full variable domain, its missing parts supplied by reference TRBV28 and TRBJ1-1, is DVKVTQSSRYLVKRTGEKVFLECVQDMDHENMFWYRQDPGLGLRLIYFSYDVKMKEKGDIPEGYSVSREKKERFSLILESASTNQTSMYLCASSSTGIEAFFGQGTRLTVV.

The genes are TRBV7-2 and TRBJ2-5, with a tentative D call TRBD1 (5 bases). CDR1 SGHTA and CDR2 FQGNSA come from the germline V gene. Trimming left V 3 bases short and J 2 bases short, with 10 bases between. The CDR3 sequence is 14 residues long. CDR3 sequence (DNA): TGTGCCAGCAGCTTCCGAGGACATCAAGAGACCCAGTACTTC. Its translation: CASSFRGHQETQYF.

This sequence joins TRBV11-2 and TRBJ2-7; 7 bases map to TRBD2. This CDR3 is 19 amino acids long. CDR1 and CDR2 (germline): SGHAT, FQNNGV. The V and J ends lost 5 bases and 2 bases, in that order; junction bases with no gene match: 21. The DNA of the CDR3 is TGTGCCAGCAGCCCGAGAACCGTCACTAGCGTAGATATCCCCTACGAGCAGTACTTC. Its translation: CASSPRTVTSVDIPYEQYF.

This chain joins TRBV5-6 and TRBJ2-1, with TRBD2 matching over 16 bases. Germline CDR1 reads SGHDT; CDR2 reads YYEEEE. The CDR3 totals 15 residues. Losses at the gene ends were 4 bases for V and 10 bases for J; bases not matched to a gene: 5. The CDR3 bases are TGTGCCAGCAGCAAGGGACTAGCGGGAGGGTGGGAGCAGTTCTTC. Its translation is CASSKGLAGGWEQFF.

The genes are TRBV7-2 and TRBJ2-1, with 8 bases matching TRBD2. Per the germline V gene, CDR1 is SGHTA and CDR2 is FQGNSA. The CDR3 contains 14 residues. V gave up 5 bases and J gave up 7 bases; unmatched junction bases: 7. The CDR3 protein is CASSLPGLVNEQFF. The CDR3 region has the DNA TGTGCCAGCAGCCTCCCGGGACTAGTGAATGAGCAGTTCTTC. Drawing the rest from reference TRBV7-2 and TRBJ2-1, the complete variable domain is GAGVSQSPSNKVTEKGKDVELRCDPISGHTALYWYRQSLGQGLEFLIYFQGNSAPDKSGLPSDRFSAERTGGSVSTLTIQRTQQEDSAVYLCASSLPGLVNEQFFGPGTRLTVL.

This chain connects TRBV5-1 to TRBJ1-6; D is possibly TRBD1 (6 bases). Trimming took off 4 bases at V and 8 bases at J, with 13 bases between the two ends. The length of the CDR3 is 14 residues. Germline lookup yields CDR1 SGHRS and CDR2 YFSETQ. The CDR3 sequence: CASSPPDSYSPLHF. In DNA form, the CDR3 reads TGCGCCAGCAGCCCCCCGGACAGTTATTCACCCCTCCACTTT.

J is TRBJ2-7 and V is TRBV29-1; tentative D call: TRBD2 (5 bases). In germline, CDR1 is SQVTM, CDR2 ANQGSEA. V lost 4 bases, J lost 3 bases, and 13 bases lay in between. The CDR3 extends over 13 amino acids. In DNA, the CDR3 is TGCAGCGTTGTGGCGGGCGACGGCTACGAGCAGTACTTC. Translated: CSVVAGDGYEQYF.

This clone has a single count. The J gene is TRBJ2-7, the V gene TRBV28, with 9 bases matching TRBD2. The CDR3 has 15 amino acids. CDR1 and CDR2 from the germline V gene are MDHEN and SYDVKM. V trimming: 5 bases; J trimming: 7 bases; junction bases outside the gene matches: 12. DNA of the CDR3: TGTGCCAGCAGTAATACAGCGGGAGGACCGGGGGAGCAGTACTTC. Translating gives CASSNTAGGPGEQYF.

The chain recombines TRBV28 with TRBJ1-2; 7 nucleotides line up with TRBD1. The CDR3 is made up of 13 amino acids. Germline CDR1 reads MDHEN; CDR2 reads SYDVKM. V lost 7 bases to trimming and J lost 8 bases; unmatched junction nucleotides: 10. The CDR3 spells CASTTDRVYGYTF. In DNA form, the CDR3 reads TGTGCCAGCACAACCGACAGGGTTTACGGCTACACCTTC.

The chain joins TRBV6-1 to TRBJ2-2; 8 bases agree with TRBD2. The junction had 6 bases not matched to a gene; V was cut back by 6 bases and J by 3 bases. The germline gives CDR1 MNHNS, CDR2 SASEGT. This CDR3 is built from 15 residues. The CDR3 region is CASSKKLADTGELFF. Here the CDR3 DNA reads TGTGCCAGCAGCAAGAAACTAGCGGACACCGGGGAGCTGTTTTTT.

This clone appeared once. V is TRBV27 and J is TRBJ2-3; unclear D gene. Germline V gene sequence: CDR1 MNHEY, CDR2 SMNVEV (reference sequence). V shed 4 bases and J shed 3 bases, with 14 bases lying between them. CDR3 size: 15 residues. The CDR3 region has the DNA TGTGCCAGCAGTTCACCCACGGTGCATACAGATACGCAGTATTTT. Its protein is CASSSPTVHTDTQYF.